The 3 T cell receptor beta chains given below trace back to one sample, sequenced in a study of blood T cells in healthy people across ages. A second PCR, run for about 6 to 11 cycles, used a sample-barcoded 5' primer plus a J-beta primer mix. TCRdb itself ran the 5' RACE reads through MiXCR, one entry per CDR3 protein. The sample holds 540,000 or so distinct CDR3 sequences; approximately 27% are singletons and the top ten take under 20%. Specimen: blood. The receptor source for this set is a woman aged 65 to 85 in good health.

This clonotype was seen only a few times. The chain joins TRBV5-1 to TRBJ1-5, with D tentatively TRBD1 (5 bases). The V end lost 2 bases, the J end lost 9 bases, and 15 bases lay between the germline ends. This CDR3 region has 14 residues. The germline V gene encodes CDR1 SGHRS and CDR2 YFSETQ. The CDR3 here is CASSFEGSPGPQHF. CDR3 nucleotide sequence: TGCGCCAGCAGCTTCGAGGGGAGCCCGGGGCCCCAGCATTTT.

The table lists this clonotype with a few counts. The V call is TRBV4-1, the J call TRBJ1-1; D remains ambiguous. Germline V gene data show CDR1 as MGHRA and CDR2 as YSYEKL. CDR3 length equals 15 residues. The germline V and J ends were trimmed by 2 bases and 0 bases, with 10 bases remaining between them. The CDR3 bases are TGCGCCAGCAGCCAAAGCCCCAGGTTGAACACTGAAGCTTTCTTT. It encodes CASSQSPRLNTEAFF.

The chain carries TRBV4-3 and TRBJ2-1, with 16 bases matching TRBD2. The end of the DNA fits TRBJ2-5 better, so the J call may be wrong. The CDR3 consists of 17 residues. Germline V gene sequence: CDR1 LGHNA, CDR2 YSLEER. In DNA, the CDR3 is TGCGCCAGCAGCGCCGGGACTAGCGGGGGGGCCCAAGAGACCCAGTACTTC. Protein sequence: CASSAGTSGGAQETQYF.